The TCR beta chain described here comes from a study of somatic mutations in cytotoxic T cells in rheumatoid arthritis. Clones were sequenced by immunoSEQ multiplex PCR, and TCRdb holds only the in-frame ones, with some missing. The repertoire holds 5,500 to 6,500 clones, with about 72% as singletons. V was pared by 6 bases and J by 4 bases, with 3 bases of the junction left unmatched. This CDR3 has 14 residues. Germline V CDR1 and CDR2: MDHEN, SYDVKM. Note on this clone: What it binds is not known.

The study, taken as a whole, reports: CD8+ clonality increased with age in rheumatoid arthritis patients but not in healthy controls. Expanded CD8+ clones had unknown antigen targets.

This clonotype was obtained from an adult with rheumatoid arthritis. This chain connects TRBV28 to TRBJ2-3; TRBD2 aligns across 11 bases. Specimen: CD8+ T cells sorted from blood. DNA for the CDR3: TGTGCCAGCAGCCTAGCGGGGGGCTCAGATACGCAGTATTTT. It translates to CASSLAGGSDTQYF.